These 32 T cell receptor beta chains share one sample of origin, sequenced in a study of T cells after posttransplantation cyclophosphamide. Sequenced by immunoSEQ multiplex PCR; TCRdb stores in-frame clones only, minus some. The sample records 15,000 to 20,000 clones, approximately 81% being singletons. Sampled 1 year posttransplant, controls received myeloablative marrow transplants, methotrexate and a calcineurin inhibitor. This specimen consisted of PBMCs, obtained after allogeneic stem cell transplant with calcineurin inhibitor and methotrexate. The origin of the receptors is a female patient aged 18 to 35 who received an allogeneic stem cell transplant from an unrelated donor, was CMV-positive, and had acute and chronic GVHD. Some T cells may be transferred from the graft donor.

The chain employs TRBV7-2 and TRBJ2-4; 7 bases are shared with TRBD2. Germline values: CDR1 SGHTA, CDR2 FQGNSA. Trimming at V came to 6 bases and at J to 8 bases, leaving 10 bases not matched to a gene. This CDR3 comprises 14 residues. The CDR3 nucleotides read TGTGCCAGCAGTCTTAGCGGGTTTAATGACATTCAGTACTTC. It codes for CASSLSGFNDIQYF.

This clone was counted once. The chain links TRBV7-8 to TRBJ2-3, with D maybe TRBD2 (6 bases). This CDR3 is 16 amino acids long. Trimming pared 5 bases from V and 0 bases from J, leaving 15 bases between. CDR1 and CDR2 from the germline V gene are SGHVS and FQNEAQ. The DNA of the CDR3 is TGTGCCAGCAGCCCCCACACGAGCGGGAGCACAGATACGCAGTATTTT. It translates to CASSPHTSGSTDTQYF.

The rearrangement uses TRBV4-1 and TRBJ2-5, with D possibly being TRBD1 (6 bases). The J call may be faulty, since TRBJ2-7 better matches the DNA end. Germline V gives CDR1 MGHRA, CDR2 YSYEKL. The CDR3 consists of 13 residues. Here the CDR3 DNA reads TGCGCCAGCAGCCAAATCAGGGGTTACGAGCAGTACTTC. Amino acids: CASSQIRGYEQYF.

The rearrangement uses TRBV29-1 and TRBJ2-7, with TRBD1 matching over 8 bases. Trimming took 2 bases from V and 0 from J; bases not matched to a gene: 9. There are 16 residues in the CDR3. Per germline, CDR1 SQVTM and CDR2 ANQGSEA. The CDR3: CSVELLRQGPSYEQYF. DNA for the CDR3: TGCAGCGTTGAACTCCTTAGACAGGGGCCCTCCTACGAGCAGTACTTC.

V usage is TRBV13 and J usage is TRBJ2-5; 11 nucleotides align to TRBD2. The J call may be wrong; the DNA end is better matched by TRBJ2-7. This CDR3 is 16 amino acids long. Germline V gene data show CDR1 as PRHDT and CDR2 as FYEKMQ (reference sequence). The CDR3 loop reads CASSSRSGRAAYEQYF. The CDR3 DNA reads TGTGCCAGCAGCAGTCGTAGCGGGAGGGCCGCCTACGAGCAGTACTTC.

This chain uses TRBV14 with TRBJ2-7; unclear D gene. Trimming removed 0 bases at V and 7 bases at J, with 10 bases between. The germline gives CDR1 SGHDN, CDR2 FVKESK. The CDR3 runs to 13 residues. The DNA of the CDR3 is TGTGCCAGCAGCCAAGATCAAGGCGGAGAGCAGTACTTC. The encoded protein is CASSQDQGGEQYF.

The chain is built from TRBV29-1 and TRBJ2-5; TRBD2 might be the D (6 bases). V lost 4 bases to trimming and J lost 1 base, with 13 bases between them. The CDR3 is made up of 14 amino acids. Germline CDR1 is SQVTM and CDR2 is ANQGSEA. For the CDR3, the DNA is TGCAGCGTTGTCCCTAGCGACCCCCAAGAGACCCAGTACTTC. Translated, it gives CSVVPSDPQETQYF.

The rearrangement joins TRBV15 to TRBJ2-7; 7 positions match TRBD1. CDR3 size: 14 residues. CDR1 LNHNV and CDR2 YYDKDF come from the germline V gene (reference sequence). The J segment lost 2 bases and the V segment lost 3 bases, leaving 4 bases of the junction unmatched. The CDR3 DNA follows: TGTGCCACCAGCAGGAGACAGGGCCCCTACGAGCAGTACTTC. Amino acid sequence: CATSRRQGPYEQYF.

This rearrangement joins TRBV7-9 to TRBJ1-2, with unresolved D. The germline gives CDR1 SEHNR, CDR2 FQNEAQ (reference sequence). Trimming stripped 1 base from V and 0 bases from J, with 9 bases between. This CDR3 spans 15 amino acids. The CDR3 region is CASSLGAGSNYGYTF. The CDR3 DNA follows: TGTGCCAGCAGCTTAGGAGCCGGGTCTAACTATGGCTACACCTTC. The whole variable domain, remainder taken from reference TRBV7-9 and TRBJ1-2, is DTGVSQNPRHKITKRGQNVTFRCDPISEHNRLYWYRQTLGQGPEFLTYFQNEAQLEKSRLLSDRFSAERPKGSFSTLEIQRTEQGDSAMYLCASSLGAGSNYGYTFGSGTRLTVV.

This clone was observed a handful of times. The CDR3, as DNA: TGTGCCATCAGTGATCCGGGACAGTCAAACTATGGCTACACCTTC. It encodes CAISDPGQSNYGYTF. The chain is built from TRBV10-3 and TRBJ1-2, with 7 bases identical to TRBD1. The V gene end was trimmed by 3 bases and the J gene end by 2 bases; junction bases not matched to a gene: 6. The germline V gene has CDR1 ENHRY and CDR2 SYGVKD. This CDR3 comprises 15 residues.

The CDR3 reads CASSLYGLAGRPRVEQYF. The CDR3 nucleotides read TGTGCCAGCAGTTTATACGGACTAGCGGGACGTCCTAGGGTTGAGCAGTACTTC. V usage is TRBV28 and J usage is TRBJ2-7; 12 nucleotides line up with TRBD2. Germline lookup yields CDR1 MDHEN and CDR2 SYDVKM. Losses at the gene ends were 1 base for V and 7 bases for J; bases not matched to a gene: 14. The CDR3 is 18 residues long.

This clone occurred once. V is TRBV7-9 and J is TRBJ2-3, with TRBD1 matching 9 bases. J was trimmed by 3 bases and V by 5 bases; bases with no gene match: 12. Looked up from germline, CDR1 is SEHNR and CDR2 is FQNEAQ (reference sequence). The CDR3 totals 17 residues. The CDR3 sequence is CASSKPSGTGLTDTQYF. The CDR3 nucleotides are TGTGCCAGCAGCAAACCTTCCGGGACAGGGTTGACAGATACGCAGTATTTT.

This chain uses TRBV5-1 with TRBJ2-2; 10 positions match TRBD1. CDR1 and CDR2 from the germline V gene are SGHRS and YFSETQ. J gave up 5 bases and V 3 bases, and 4 bases lay outside the gene matches. This CDR3 has 15 residues. The DNA of the CDR3 is TGCGCCAGCAGCTGGGACAGGGGAGATACCGGGGAGCTGTTTTTT. Protein sequence: CASSWDRGDTGELFF.

The count of this clone is one. The rearrangement links TRBV21-1 to TRBJ2-7; TRBD2 is the table's D call and was not checked against the DNA. TRBV21-1 is a recognized pseudogene. The CDR3 has 16 residues. CDR3 in amino acids: CASSKGPRTLRYEQYF. DNA of the CDR3: TGTGCCAGCAGCAAAGGGCCCCGGACTTTAAGGTACGAGCAGTACTTC.

The V gene is TRBV11-2, the J gene TRBJ2-1, with D perhaps TRBD1 (6 bases). Trimming took 2 bases from V and 12 from J, leaving 14 bases between them. CDR1 is SGHAT, CDR2 FQNNGV, per germline. CDR3 length: 13 residues. The CDR3 nucleotides are TGTGCCAGCAGCTTAATGGCAGGGGAGTGGCAGTTCTTC. The encoded protein is CASSLMAGEWQFF.

The genes are TRBV6-1 and TRBJ1-2; 7 nucleotides match TRBD1. The germline V gene has CDR1 MNHNS and CDR2 SASEGT. J lost 5 bases, V lost 6 bases, and 9 bases had no gene match. The CDR3 consists of 14 residues. The CDR3 is CASSPRQGSYGYTF. DNA for the CDR3: TGTGCCAGCAGCCCCCGACAGGGATCATATGGCTACACCTTC.

This clone was detected a few times. The CDR3 protein is CASGERVYYEQYF. DNA of the CDR3: TGTGCCAGCGGGGAGCGCGTTTACTACGAGCAGTACTTC. The chain joins TRBV28 to TRBJ2-7; perhaps TRBD2 as D (5 bases). CDR1 is MDHEN, CDR2 SYDVKM, per germline. The CDR3 contains 13 residues. Trimming stripped 8 bases from V and 3 bases from J, with 14 bases between.

The V gene is TRBV28, the J gene TRBJ1-2; weak D call: TRBD1 (6 bases). The germline gives CDR1 MDHEN, CDR2 SYDVKM. The CDR3 contains 18 residues. Trimming cost V 6 bases and J 2 bases, with 25 bases left between them. The CDR3 DNA follows: TGTGCCAGCAGATCCTACTCGGACAGTACCTCCTCCAACTATGGCTACACCTTC. Protein: CASRSYSDSTSSNYGYTF.

This clone was observed a handful of times. The V gene is TRBV28, the J gene TRBJ2-2; 7 nucleotides match TRBD1. This CDR3 has 17 amino acids. CDR1 is MDHEN, CDR2 SYDVKM, per germline. V was pared by 5 bases and J by 1 base, with 10 bases of the junction left unmatched. This CDR3 reads CASSIQQGQKNTGELFF. The DNA for the CDR3 is TGTGCCAGCAGTATACAACAGGGGCAAAAGAACACCGGGGAGCTGTTTTTT.

The J gene is TRBJ2-6, the V gene TRBV10-2, with 10 nucleotides matching TRBD1. Losses at the gene ends were 4 bases for V and 4 bases for J; bases not matched to a gene: 10. The germline V gene has CDR1 WSHSY and CDR2 SAAADI. CDR3 size: 18 residues. CDR3 DNA: TGCGCCAGCAGTGGACAGGGGGCGGGGGTTACCGGGGCCAACGTCCTGACTTTC. Translating gives CASSGQGAGVTGANVLTF.

This clone appeared a single time. The chain couples TRBV10-3 to TRBJ2-5; perhaps TRBD2 as D (5 bases). CDR1 is ENHRY, CDR2 SYGVKD, per germline. This CDR3 is built from 12 residues. V lost 5 bases and J 3 bases, leaving 7 bases between the germline ends. DNA of the CDR3: TGTGCCATCAGTCAGACTAAAGAGACCCAGTACTTC. It translates to CAISQTKETQYF.

The gene calls are TRBV2 and TRBJ2-1; 12 bases are shared with TRBD2. The V gene end was trimmed by 5 bases and the J gene end by 9 bases; junction bases not matched to a gene: 5. The CDR3 has 14 residues. Germline CDR1 SNHLY, CDR2 FYNNEI. The CDR3 spells CASSPRTSGTEQFF. Written as DNA, the CDR3 is TGTGCCAGCAGTCCACGGACTAGCGGGACTGAGCAGTTCTTC.

The chain employs TRBV7-9 and TRBJ1-1, with no clear D. This CDR3 comprises 14 residues. Germline loops: CDR1 SEHNR, CDR2 FQNEAQ (reference sequence). V lost 0 bases, J lost 11 bases, and 16 bases lay in between. The chain's CDR3 is CASSLAGGGERAFF. The CDR3 nucleotides are TGTGCCAGCAGCTTAGCAGGTGGAGGAGAGCGGGCTTTCTTT.

By share, this clone ranks as medium-sized. The rearrangement uses TRBV6-6 and TRBJ2-7, with D possibly matching TRBD2 (6 bases). The CDR3 has 14 residues. Germline V gene data show CDR1 as MNHNY and CDR2 as SVGAGI (reference sequence). V lost 4 bases to trimming and J lost 0 bases, with 10 bases between them. This CDR3 reads CASSSAGSSYEQYF. As DNA, the CDR3 is TGTGCCAGCAGTTCGGCGGGGAGCTCCTACGAGCAGTACTTC.

The chain carries TRBV28 and TRBJ2-3, with 8 bases aligning to TRBD2. The V segment lost 6 bases and the J segment 0 bases; nucleotides outside the gene matches: 5. Germline V gene sequence: CDR1 MDHEN, CDR2 SYDVKM. This CDR3 has 15 residues. The CDR3 DNA sequence: TGTGCCAGCAGCGATAGCGGGATAAGCACAGATACGCAGTATTTT. This sequence encodes CASSDSGISTDTQYF.

This chain joins TRBV30 and TRBJ2-1, with 14 bases aligning to TRBD2. V gave up 4 bases and J gave up 1 base; unmatched junction bases: 3. Germline V CDR1 and CDR2: GTSNPN, SVGIG (reference sequence). This CDR3 has 16 residues. In nucleotides, the CDR3 is TGTGCCTGGACGGGACTAGCGGGAGAATCCTACAATGAGCAGTTCTTC. This sequence encodes CAWTGLAGESYNEQFF.

This sequence joins TRBV9 and TRBJ2-2; D remains unclear. The CDR3 is made up of 15 amino acids. The V end was cut by 4 bases, the J end by 1 base, with 11 bases between. Per the germline V gene, CDR1 is SGDLS and CDR2 is YYNGEE. The DNA for the CDR3 is TGTGCCAGCAGCCCAATAGCCTGGAACACCGGGGAGCTGTTTTTT. Amino acid sequence: CASSPIAWNTGELFF.

The V and J genes are TRBV30 and TRBJ1-3; the match to TRBD1 covers 8 bases. Germline lookup yields CDR1 GTSNPN and CDR2 SVGIG (reference sequence). The J segment lost 4 bases and the V segment lost 6 bases, leaving 5 bases of the junction unmatched. The CDR3 loop spans 13 amino acids. The DNA for the CDR3 is TGTGCCTGTCAGGGGGCGAAAGGAAACACCATATATTTT. Protein sequence: CACQGAKGNTIYF. The variable domain in full, with the rest retrieved from reference TRBV30 and TRBJ1-3, is SQTIHQWPATLVQPVGSPLSLECTVEGTSNPNLYWYRQAAGRGLQLLFYSVGIGQISSEVPQNLSASRPQDRQFILSSKKLLLSDSGFYLCACQGAKGNTIYFGEGSWLTVV.

The gene calls are TRBV5-1 and TRBJ2-3, with TRBD2 identical over 10 bases. CDR1 and CDR2 from the germline V gene are SGHRS and YFSETQ. V trimming: 0 bases; J trimming: 0 bases; junction bases outside the gene matches: 4. The CDR3 loop spans 17 amino acids. The CDR3 loop reads CASSLVLAGVSTDTQYF. The CDR3 nucleotides read TGCGCCAGCAGCTTGGTCCTAGCGGGAGTGAGCACAGATACGCAGTATTTT. Together with reference TRBV5-1 and TRBJ2-3, the CDR3 gives the full variable domain: KAGVTQTPRYLIKTRGQQVTLSCSPISGHRSVSWYQQTPGQGLQFLFEYFSETQRNKGNFPGRFSGRQFSNSRSEMNVSTLELGDSALYLCASSLVLAGVSTDTQYFGPGTRLTVL.

This clone occurred once. The V gene is TRBV7-6, the J gene TRBJ1-5; D unresolved. This CDR3 comprises 13 residues. Trimming shortened V by 1 base and J by 6 bases, and 7 bases separated the two germline ends. Per the germline V gene, CDR1 is SGHVS and CDR2 is FNYEAQ. The CDR3 is CASSLGAGQPQHF. Written as DNA, the CDR3 is TGTGCCAGCAGCTTAGGGGCAGGTCAGCCCCAGCATTTT.

The chain recombines TRBV4-2 with TRBJ2-1; TRBD2 agrees at 9 bases. J was trimmed by 4 bases and V by 0 bases; bases with no gene match: 4. The CDR3 length is 16 residues. Germline lookup yields CDR1 LGHNA and CDR2 YNFKEQ. The CDR3, as DNA: TGTGCCAGCAGCCAAGAGCCTAGCGGGGTATACAATGAGCAGTTCTTC. Translated: CASSQEPSGVYNEQFF.

The chain links TRBV27 to TRBJ2-1, with 8 bases aligning to TRBD2. Germline CDR1 reads MNHEY; CDR2 reads SMNVEV (reference sequence). This CDR3 comprises 15 residues. Trimming removed 6 bases from V and 5 bases from J; junction bases left unmatched: 9. CDR3 protein: CASSSGLAWDNEQFF. CDR3 DNA: TGTGCCAGCAGCTCCGGACTAGCTTGGGACAATGAGCAGTTCTTC.